The 2 T cell receptor beta chains presented below share a single source sample, sequenced in a study of T cell responses to AZD1222 COVID-19 vaccine. The repertoire was sequenced with immunoSEQ multiplex PCR; TCRdb's copy has only in-frame clones and lacks some. The data show under 200,000 clones, 87% seen once. Material: peripheral blood, obtained on day 0 of MenACWY control vaccination. Every receptor here comes from an adult in good health.

Only a few counts were recorded for this clone. The V gene is TRBV3-1 (or the pseudogene TRBV3-2), the J gene TRBJ2-1; D is ambiguous. With 0 bases removed from V and 9 bases from J, the gap between germline ends came to 15 bases. This CDR3 is 15 amino acids long. CDR1 is LGHDT, CDR2 YNNKEL, per germline (reference sequence). The CDR3 spells CASSQDLGYNSEQFF. DNA of the CDR3: TGTGCCAGCAGCCAAGATCTGGGATATAACAGTGAGCAGTTCTTC.

J is TRBJ2-6 and V is TRBV9, with D hard to call. From germline, CDR1 is SGDLS and CDR2 YYNGEE. Trimming pared 1 base from V and 2 bases from J, leaving 4 bases between. This CDR3 has 14 amino acids. CDR3 loop: CASSVPAGANVLTF. CDR3 DNA: TGTGCCAGCAGCGTACCTGCTGGGGCCAACGTCCTGACTTTC.